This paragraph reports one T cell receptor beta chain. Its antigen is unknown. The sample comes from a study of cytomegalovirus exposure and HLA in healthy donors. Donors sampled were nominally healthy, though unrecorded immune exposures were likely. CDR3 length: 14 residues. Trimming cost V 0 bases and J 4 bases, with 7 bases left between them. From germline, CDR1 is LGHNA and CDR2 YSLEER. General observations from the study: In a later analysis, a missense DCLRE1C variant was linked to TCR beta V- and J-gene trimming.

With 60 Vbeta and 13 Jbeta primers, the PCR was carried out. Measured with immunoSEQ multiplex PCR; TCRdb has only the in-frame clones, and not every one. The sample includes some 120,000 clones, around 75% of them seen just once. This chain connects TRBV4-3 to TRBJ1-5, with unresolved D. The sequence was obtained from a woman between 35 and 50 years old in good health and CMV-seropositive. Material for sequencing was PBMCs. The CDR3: CASSQDGENQPQHF. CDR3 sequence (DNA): TGCGCCAGCAGCCAAGACGGGGAGAATCAGCCCCAGCATTTT.